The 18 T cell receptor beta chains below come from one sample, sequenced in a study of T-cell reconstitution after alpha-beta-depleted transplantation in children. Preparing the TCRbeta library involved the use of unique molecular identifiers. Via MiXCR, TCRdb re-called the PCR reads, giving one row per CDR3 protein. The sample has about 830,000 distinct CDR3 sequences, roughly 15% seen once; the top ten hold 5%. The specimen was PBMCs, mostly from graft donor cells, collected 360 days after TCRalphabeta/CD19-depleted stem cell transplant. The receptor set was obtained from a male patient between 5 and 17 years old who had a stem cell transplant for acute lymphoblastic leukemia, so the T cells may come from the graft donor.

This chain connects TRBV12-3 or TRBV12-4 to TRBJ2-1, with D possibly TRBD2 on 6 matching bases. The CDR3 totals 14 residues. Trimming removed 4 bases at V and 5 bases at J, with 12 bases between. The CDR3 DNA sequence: TGTGCCAGCAGTTCCGGGAGCCGCGACAATGAGCAGTTCTTC. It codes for CASSSGSRDNEQFF.

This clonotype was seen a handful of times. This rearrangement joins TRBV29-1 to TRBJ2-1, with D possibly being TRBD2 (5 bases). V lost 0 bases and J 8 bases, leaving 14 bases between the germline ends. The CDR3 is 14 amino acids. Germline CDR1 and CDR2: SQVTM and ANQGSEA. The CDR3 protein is CSVEERSGLHEQFF. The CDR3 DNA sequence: TGCAGCGTTGAAGAAAGATCTGGACTCCATGAGCAGTTCTTC.

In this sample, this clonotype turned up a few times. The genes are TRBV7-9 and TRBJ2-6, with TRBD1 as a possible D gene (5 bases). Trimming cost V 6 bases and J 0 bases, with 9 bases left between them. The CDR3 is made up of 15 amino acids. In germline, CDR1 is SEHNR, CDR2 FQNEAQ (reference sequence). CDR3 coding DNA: TGTGCCAGCAGGCCAGGGTTCTCTGGGGCCAACGTCCTGACTTTC. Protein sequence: CASRPGFSGANVLTF.

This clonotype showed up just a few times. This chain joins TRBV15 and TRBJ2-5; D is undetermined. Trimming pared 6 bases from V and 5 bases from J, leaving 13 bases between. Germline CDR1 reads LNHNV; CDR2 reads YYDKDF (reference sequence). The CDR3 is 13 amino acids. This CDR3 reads CATSLDPGETQYF. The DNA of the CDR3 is TGTGCCACCAGTCTTGACCCTGGGGAGACCCAGTACTTC.

CDR3 sequence (DNA): TGTGCCATCAGTGAGTTCTCCCCGGGACTAGCGCGGAATGAGCAGTTCTTC. This encodes CAISEFSPGLARNEQFF. V is TRBV10-3 and J is TRBJ2-1, with 10 bases lining up with TRBD2. CDR1 and CDR2 from the germline V gene are ENHRY and SYGVKD. CDR3 size: 17 residues. The trim removed 1 base at V and 7 bases at J, leaving 10 bases unmatched.

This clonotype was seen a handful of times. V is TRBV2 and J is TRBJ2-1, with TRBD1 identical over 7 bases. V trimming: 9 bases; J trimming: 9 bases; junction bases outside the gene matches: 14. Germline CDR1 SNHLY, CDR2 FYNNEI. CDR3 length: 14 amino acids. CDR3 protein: CASTTTGWLGEQFF. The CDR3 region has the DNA TGTGCCAGTACTACGACAGGGTGGTTGGGTGAGCAGTTCTTC.

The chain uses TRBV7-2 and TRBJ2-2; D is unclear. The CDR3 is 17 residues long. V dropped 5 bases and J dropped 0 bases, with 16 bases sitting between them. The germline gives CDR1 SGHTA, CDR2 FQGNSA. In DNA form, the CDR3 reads TGTGCCAGCAGCCGAACCGTGGACGGCGCGAACACCGGGGAGCTGTTTTTT. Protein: CASSRTVDGANTGELFF.

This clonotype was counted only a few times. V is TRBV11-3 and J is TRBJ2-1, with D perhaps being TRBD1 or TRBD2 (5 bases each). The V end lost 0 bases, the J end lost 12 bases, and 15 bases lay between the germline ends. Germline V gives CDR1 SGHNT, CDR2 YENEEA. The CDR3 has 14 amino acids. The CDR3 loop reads CASSLDPKGRVQFF. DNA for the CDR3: TGTGCCAGCAGCTTAGATCCGAAGGGACGGGTGCAGTTCTTC.

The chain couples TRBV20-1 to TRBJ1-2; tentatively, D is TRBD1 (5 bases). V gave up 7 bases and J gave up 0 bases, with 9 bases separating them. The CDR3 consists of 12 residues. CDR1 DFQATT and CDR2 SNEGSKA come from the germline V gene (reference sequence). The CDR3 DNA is TGCAGTGGTAACAGGCCTAACTATGGCTACACCTTC. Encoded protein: CSGNRPNYGYTF.

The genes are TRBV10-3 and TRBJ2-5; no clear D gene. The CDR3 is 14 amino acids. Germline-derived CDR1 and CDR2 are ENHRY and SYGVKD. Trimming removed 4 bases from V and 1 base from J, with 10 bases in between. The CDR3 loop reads CAISGPYTQETQYF. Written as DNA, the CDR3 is TGTGCCATCAGTGGACCATACACCCAAGAGACCCAGTACTTC.

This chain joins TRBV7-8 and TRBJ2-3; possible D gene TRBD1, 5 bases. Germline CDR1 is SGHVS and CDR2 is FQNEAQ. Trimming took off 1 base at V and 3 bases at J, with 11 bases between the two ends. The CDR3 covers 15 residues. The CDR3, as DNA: TGTGCCAGCAGCTTAGAGGGGATTGGGACAGATACGCAGTATTTT. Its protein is CASSLEGIGTDTQYF. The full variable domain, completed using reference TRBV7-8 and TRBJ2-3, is GAGVSQSPRYKVAKRGQDVALRCDPISGHVSLFWYQQALGQGPEFLTYFQNEAQLDKSGLPSDRFFAERPEGSVSTLKIQRTQQEDSAVYLCASSLEGIGTDTQYFGPGTRLTVL.

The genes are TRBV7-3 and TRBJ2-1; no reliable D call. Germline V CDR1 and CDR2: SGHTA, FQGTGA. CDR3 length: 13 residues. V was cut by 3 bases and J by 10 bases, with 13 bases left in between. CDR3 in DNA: TGTGCCAGCAGCTTTCCATTTATTGGCGAGCAGTTCTTC. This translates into CASSFPFIGEQFF. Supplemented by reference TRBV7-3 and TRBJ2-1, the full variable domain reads GAGVSQTPSNKVTEKGKYVELRCDPISGHTALYWYRQSLGQGPEFLIYFQGTGAADDSGLPNDRFFAVRPEGSVSTLKIQRTERGDSAVYLCASSFPFIGEQFFGPGTRLTVL.

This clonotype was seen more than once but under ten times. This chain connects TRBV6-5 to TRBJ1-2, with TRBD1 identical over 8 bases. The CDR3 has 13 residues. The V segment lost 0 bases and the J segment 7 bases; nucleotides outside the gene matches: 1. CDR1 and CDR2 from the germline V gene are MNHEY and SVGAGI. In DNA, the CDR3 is TGTGCCAGCAGTTACTCGACAGGGGTTGGCTACACCTTC. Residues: CASSYSTGVGYTF.

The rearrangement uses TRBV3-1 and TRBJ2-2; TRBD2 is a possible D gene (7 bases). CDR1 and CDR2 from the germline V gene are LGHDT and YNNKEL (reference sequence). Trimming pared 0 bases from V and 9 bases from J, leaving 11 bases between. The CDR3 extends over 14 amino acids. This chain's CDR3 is CASSQDAGAWELFF. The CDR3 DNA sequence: TGTGCCAGCAGCCAAGATGCGGGGGCCTGGGAGCTGTTTTTT.

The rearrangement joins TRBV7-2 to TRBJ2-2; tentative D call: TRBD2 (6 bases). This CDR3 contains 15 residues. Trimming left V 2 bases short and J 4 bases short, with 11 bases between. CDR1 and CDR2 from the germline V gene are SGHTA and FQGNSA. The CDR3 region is CASSLKLASTGELFF. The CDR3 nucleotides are TGTGCCAGCAGCTTAAAACTAGCAAGCACCGGGGAGCTGTTTTTT.

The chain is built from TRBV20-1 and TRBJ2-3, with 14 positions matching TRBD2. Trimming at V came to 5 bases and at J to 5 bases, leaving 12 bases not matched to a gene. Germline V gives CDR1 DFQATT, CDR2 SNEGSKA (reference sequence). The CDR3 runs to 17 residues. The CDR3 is CSAGTSGSIPSRDTQYF. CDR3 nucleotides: TGCAGTGCTGGGACTAGCGGGAGTATCCCCTCACGAGATACGCAGTATTTT.

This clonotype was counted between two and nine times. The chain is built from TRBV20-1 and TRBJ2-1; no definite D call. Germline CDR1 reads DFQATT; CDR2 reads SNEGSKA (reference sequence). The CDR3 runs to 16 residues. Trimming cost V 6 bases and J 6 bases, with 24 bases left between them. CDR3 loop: CSAPPLAAVRTNEQFF. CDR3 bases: TGCAGTGCGCCACCATTAGCTGCGGTGCGGACCAATGAGCAGTTCTTC.

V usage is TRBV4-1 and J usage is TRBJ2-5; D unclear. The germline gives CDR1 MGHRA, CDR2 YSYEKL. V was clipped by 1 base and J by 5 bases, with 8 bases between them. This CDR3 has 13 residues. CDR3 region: CASSQVLGETQYF. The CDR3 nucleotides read TGCGCCAGCAGCCAAGTTTTGGGGGAGACCCAGTACTTC.